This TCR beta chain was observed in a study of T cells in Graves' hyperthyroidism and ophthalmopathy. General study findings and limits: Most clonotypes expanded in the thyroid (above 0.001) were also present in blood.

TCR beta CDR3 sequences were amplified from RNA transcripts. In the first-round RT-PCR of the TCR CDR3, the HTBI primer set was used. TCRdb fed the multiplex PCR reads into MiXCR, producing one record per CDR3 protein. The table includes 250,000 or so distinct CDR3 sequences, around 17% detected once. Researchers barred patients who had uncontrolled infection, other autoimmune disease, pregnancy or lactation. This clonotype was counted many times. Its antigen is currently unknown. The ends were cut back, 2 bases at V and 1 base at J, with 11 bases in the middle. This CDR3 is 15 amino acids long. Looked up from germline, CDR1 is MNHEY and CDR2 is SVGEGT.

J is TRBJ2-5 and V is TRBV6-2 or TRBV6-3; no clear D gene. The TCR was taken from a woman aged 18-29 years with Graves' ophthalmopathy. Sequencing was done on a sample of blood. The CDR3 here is CASSYLDAFQETQYF. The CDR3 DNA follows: TGTGCCAGCAGTTACCTGGACGCGTTCCAAGAGACCCAGTACTTC.